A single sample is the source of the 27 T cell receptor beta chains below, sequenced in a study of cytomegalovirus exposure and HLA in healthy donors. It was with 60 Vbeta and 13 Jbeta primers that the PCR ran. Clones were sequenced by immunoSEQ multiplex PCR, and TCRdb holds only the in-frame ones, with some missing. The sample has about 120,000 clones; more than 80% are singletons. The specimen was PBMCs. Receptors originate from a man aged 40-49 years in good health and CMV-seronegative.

CDR3 region: CASSLRQGRNTGELFF. CDR3 in DNA: TGTGCCAGCAGCCTCCGACAGGGGCGGAACACCGGGGAGCTGTTTTTT. The chain uses TRBV11-2 and TRBJ2-2; TRBD1 aligns across 8 bases. The CDR3 sequence is 16 residues long. Trimming removed 5 bases from V and 1 base from J; junction bases left unmatched: 6. From germline, CDR1 is SGHAT and CDR2 FQNNGV.

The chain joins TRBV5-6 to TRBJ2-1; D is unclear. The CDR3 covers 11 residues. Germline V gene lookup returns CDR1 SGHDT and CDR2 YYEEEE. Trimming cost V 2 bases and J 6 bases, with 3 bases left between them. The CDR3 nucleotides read TGTGCCAGCAGCTTCGGCAATGAGCAGTTCTTC. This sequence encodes CASSFGNEQFF.

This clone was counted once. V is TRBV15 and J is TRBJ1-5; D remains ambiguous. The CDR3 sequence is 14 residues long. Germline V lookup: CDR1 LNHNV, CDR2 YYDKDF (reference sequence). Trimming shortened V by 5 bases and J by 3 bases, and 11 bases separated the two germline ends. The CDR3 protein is CATSPGTLNQPQHF. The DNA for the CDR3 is TGTGCCACCAGCCCCGGTACCCTCAATCAGCCCCAGCATTTT.

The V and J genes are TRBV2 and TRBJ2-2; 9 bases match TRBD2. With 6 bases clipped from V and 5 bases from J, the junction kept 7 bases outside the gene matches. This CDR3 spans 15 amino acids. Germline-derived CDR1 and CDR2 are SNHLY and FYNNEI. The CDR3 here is CASREAGGFTGELFF. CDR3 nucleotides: TGTGCCAGCAGGGAGGCGGGGGGGTTTACCGGGGAGCTGTTTTTT. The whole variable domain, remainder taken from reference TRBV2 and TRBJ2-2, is EPEVTQTPSHQVTQMGQEVILRCVPISNHLYFYWYRQILGQKVEFLVSFYNNEISEKSEIFDDQFSVERPDGSNFTLKIRSTKLEDSAMYFCASREAGGFTGELFFGEGSRLTVL.

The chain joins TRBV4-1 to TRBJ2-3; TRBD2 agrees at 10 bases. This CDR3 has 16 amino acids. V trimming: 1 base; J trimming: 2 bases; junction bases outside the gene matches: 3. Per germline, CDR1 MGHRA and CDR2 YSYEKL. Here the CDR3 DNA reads TGCGCCAGCAGCCAAGCACTAGCGGGACTCACAGATACGCAGTATTTT. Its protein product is CASSQALAGLTDTQYF.

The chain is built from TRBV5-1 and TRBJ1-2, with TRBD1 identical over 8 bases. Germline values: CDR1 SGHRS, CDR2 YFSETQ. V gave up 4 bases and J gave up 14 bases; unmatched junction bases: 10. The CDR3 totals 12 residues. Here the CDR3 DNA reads TGCGCCAGCAGCGGCGGACAGGGCCTTAGAACCTTC. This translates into CASSGGQGLRTF.

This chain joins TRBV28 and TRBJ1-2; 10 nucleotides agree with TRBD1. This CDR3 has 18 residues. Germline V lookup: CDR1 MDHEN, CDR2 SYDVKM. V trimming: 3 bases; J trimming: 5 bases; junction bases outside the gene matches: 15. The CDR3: CASSLPGTGAFLDYGYTF. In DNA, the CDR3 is TGTGCCAGCAGTTTGCCTGGGACAGGGGCCTTTTTAGATTATGGCTACACCTTC.

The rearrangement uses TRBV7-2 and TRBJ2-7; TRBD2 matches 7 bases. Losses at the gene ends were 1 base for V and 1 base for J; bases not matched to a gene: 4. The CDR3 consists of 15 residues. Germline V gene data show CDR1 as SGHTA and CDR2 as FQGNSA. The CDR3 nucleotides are TGTGCCAGCAGCTTAGTAGGACTAGGATCCTACGAGCAGTACTTC. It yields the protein CASSLVGLGSYEQYF.

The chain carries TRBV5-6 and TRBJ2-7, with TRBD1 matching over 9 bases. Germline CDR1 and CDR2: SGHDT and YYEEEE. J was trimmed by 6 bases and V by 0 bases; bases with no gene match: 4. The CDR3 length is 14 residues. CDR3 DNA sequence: TGTGCCAGCAGCTTGGTGGGACAGGGTCTCGAGCAGTACTTC. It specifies CASSLVGQGLEQYF.

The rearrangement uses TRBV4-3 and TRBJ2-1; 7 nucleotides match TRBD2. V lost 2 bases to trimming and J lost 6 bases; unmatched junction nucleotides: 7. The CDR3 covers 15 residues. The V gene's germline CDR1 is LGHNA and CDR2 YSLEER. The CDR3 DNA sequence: TGCGCCAGCAGCCAACGGACTAGTGGCCGCAATGAGCAGTTCTTC. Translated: CASSQRTSGRNEQFF.

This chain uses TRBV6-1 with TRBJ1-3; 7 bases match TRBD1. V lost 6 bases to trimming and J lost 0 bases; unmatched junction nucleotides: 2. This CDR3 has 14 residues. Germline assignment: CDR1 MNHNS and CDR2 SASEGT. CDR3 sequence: CASSRQGSGNTIYF. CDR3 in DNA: TGTGCCAGCAGCCGACAGGGCTCTGGAAACACCATATATTTT.

The CDR3 DNA is TGTGCCAGTACGACAGGGGGGAGAGCTGAAGCTTTCTTT. As protein: CASTTGGRAEAFF. The rearrangement uses TRBV19 and TRBJ1-1; 9 nucleotides line up with TRBD1. The CDR3 consists of 13 residues. Unmatched junction bases numbered 6, after V lost 7 bases and J lost 6 bases. The germline V gene has CDR1 LNHDA and CDR2 SQIVND (reference sequence). The full variable domain, in which reference TRBV19 and TRBJ1-1 provide the parts outside the CDR3, is DGGITQSPKYLFRKEGQNVTLSCEQNLNHDAMYWYRQDPGQGLRLIYYSQIVNDFQKGDIAEGYSVSREKKESFPLTVTSAQKNPTAFYLCASTTGGRAEAFFGQGTRLTVV.

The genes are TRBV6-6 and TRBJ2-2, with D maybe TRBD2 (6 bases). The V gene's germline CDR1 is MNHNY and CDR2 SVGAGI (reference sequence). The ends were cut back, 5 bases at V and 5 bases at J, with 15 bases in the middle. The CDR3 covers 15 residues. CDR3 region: CASSPPASGTGELFF. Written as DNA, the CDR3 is TGTGCCAGCAGTCCACCGGCCAGCGGGACCGGGGAGCTGTTTTTT.

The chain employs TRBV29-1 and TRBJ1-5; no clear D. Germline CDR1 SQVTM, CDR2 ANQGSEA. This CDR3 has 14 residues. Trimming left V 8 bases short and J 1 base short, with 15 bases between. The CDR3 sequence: CSSPRGFSNQPQHF. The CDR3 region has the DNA TGCAGCTCCCCCCGGGGATTCAGCAATCAGCCCCAGCATTTT.

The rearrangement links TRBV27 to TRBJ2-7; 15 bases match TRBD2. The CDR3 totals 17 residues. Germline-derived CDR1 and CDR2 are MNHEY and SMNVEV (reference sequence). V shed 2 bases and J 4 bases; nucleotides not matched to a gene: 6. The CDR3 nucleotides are TGTGCCAGCAGTTTAAGGACTAGCGGGAGGGCCCGGTACGAGCAGTACTTC. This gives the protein CASSLRTSGRARYEQYF.

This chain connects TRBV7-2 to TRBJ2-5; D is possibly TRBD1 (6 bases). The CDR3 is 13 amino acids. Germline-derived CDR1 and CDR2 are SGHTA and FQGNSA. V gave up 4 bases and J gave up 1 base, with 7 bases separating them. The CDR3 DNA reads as TGTGCCAGCAGCTGGACAGTCCAAGAGACCCAGTACTTC. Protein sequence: CASSWTVQETQYF.

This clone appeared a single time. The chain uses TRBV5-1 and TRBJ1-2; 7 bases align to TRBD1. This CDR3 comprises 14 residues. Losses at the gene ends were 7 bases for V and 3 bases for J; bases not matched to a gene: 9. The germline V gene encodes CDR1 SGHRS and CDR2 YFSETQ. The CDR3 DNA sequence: TGCGCCAGCGGCCCGGACAGGATAGACTATGGCTACACCTTC. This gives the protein CASGPDRIDYGYTF.

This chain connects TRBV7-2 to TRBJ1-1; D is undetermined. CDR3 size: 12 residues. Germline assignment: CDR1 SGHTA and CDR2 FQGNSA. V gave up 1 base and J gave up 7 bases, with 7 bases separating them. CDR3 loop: CASSLVQLEAFF. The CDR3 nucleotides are TGTGCCAGCAGCTTAGTACAGCTTGAAGCTTTCTTT. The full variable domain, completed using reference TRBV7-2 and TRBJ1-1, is GAGVSQSPSNKVTEKGKDVELRCDPISGHTALYWYRQSLGQGLEFLIYFQGNSAPDKSGLPSDRFSAERTGGSVSTLTIQRTQQEDSAVYLCASSLVQLEAFFGQGTRLTVV.

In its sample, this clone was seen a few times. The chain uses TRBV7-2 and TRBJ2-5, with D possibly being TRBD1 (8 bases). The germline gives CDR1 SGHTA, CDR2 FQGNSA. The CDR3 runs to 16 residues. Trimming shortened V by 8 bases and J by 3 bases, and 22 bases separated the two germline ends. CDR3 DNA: TGTGCCAGCGGCAAATGGGGGGGGACAGGTAAAGAGACCCAGTACTTC. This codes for CASGKWGGTGKETQYF.

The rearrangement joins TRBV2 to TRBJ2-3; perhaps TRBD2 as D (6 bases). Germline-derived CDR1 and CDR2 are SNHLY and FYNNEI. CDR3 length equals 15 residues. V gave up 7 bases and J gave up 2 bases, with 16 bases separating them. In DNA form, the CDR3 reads TGTGCCAGCATATTGGCGGGGCCGACCACAGATACGCAGTATTTT. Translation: CASILAGPTTDTQYF.

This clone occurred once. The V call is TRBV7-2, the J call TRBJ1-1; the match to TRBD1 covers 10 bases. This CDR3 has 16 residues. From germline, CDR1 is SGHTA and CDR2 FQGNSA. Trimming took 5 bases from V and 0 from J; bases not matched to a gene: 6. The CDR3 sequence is CASSVSGTGVNTEAFF. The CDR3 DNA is TGTGCCAGCAGCGTCTCCGGGACAGGGGTGAACACTGAAGCTTTCTTT. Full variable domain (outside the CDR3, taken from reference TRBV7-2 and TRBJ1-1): GAGVSQSPSNKVTEKGKDVELRCDPISGHTALYWYRQSLGQGLEFLIYFQGNSAPDKSGLPSDRFSAERTGGSVSTLTIQRTQQEDSAVYLCASSVSGTGVNTEAFFGQGTRLTVV.

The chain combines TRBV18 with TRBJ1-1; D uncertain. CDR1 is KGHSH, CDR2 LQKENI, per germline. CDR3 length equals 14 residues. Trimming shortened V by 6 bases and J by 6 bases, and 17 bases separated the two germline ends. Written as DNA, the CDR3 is TGTGCCAGCTCCCCAATTTTCGGAGCAGCTGAAGCTTTCTTT. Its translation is CASSPIFGAAEAFF.

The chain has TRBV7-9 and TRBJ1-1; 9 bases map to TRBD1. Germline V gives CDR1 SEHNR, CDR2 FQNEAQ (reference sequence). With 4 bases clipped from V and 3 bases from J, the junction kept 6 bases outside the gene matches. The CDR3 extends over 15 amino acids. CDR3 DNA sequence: TGTGCCAGCAGCTGGACAGGGGCGGAGGACACTGAAGCTTTCTTT. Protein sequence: CASSWTGAEDTEAFF.

The CDR3 loop is CASSLAPQGGNTEAFF. The CDR3 bases are TGTGCCAGCAGCTTAGCCCCTCAGGGAGGAAACACTGAAGCTTTCTTT. This rearrangement joins TRBV7-2 to TRBJ1-1, with a possible D match to TRBD1 (5 bases). The V end was cut by 0 bases, the J end by 2 bases, with 13 bases between. Germline assignment: CDR1 SGHTA and CDR2 FQGNSA. The CDR3 is 16 residues long. Supplemented by reference TRBV7-2 and TRBJ1-1, the full variable domain reads GAGVSQSPSNKVTEKGKDVELRCDPISGHTALYWYRQSLGQGLEFLIYFQGNSAPDKSGLPSDRFSAERTGGSVSTLTIQRTQQEDSAVYLCASSLAPQGGNTEAFFGQGTRLTVV.

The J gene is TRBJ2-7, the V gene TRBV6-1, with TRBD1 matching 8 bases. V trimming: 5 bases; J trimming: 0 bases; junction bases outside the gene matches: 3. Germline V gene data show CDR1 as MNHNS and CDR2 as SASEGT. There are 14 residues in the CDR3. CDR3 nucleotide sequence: TGTGCCAGCAGTACTGGACAGGGCTCCTACGAGCAGTACTTC. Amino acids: CASSTGQGSYEQYF.

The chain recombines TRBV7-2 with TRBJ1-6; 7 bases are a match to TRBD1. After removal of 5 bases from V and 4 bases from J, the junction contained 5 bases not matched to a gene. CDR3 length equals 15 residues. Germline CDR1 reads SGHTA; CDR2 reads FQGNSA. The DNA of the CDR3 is TGTGCCAGCAGCCCCCGGGACAGATATAATTCACCCCTCCACTTT. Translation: CASSPRDRYNSPLHF.

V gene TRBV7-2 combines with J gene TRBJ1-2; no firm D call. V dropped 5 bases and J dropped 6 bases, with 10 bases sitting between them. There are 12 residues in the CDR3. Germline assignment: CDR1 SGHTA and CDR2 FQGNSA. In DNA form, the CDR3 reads TGTGCCAGCAGCGGGGAGTCGAATGGCTACACCTTC. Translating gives CASSGESNGYTF.